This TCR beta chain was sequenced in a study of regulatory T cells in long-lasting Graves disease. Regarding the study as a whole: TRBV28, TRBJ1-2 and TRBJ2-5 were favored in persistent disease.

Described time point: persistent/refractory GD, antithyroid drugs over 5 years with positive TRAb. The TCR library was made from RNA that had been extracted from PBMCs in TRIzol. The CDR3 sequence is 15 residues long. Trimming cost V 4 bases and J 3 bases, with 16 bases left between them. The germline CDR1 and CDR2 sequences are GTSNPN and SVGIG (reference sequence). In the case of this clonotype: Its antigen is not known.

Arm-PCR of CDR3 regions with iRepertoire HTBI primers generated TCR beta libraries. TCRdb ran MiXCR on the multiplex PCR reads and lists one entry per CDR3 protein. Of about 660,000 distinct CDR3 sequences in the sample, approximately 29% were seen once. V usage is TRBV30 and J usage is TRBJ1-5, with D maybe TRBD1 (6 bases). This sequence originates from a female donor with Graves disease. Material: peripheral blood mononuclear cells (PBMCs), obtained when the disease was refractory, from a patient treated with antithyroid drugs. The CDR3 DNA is TGTGCCTGGACCTCAGGGACAACTGACAATCAGCCCCAGCATTTT. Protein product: CAWTSGTTDNQPQHF.